This T cell receptor (beta chain) was identified during a study of read filtering for tumor transcriptome and immune sequencing. In this sample, this clonotype turned up once. Given a much more abundant clone one base away, this may be a read error. Trimming shortened V by 2 bases and J by 6 bases, and 8 bases separated the two germline ends. The germline gives CDR1 SGHDN, CDR2 FVKESK. CDR3 length: 13 residues. The library was built from about 400 ng RNA with molecular barcoded adaptors for alpha/delta and beta/gamma chains. TCRdb passed the reads through MiXCR, listing each CDR3 protein once. The top ten clones hold approximately 18% of a sample with tens of thousands of distinct CDR3 sequences, roughly 20% of them seen once.

The chain links TRBV14 to TRBJ1-5; D unclear. Sequencing was done on a sample of a population of CD138-negative cells sorted from bone marrow. The source is a donor aged 40 or over with multiple myeloma. DNA of the CDR3: TGTGCCAGCAGCCAAACGAGAAGTCAGCCCCAGCATTTT. The encoded protein is CASSQTRSQPQHF. The variable domain in full, completed from reference TRBV14 and TRBJ1-5, reads EAGVTQFPSHSVIEKGQTVTLRCDPISGHDNLYWYRRVMGKEIKFLLHFVKESKQDESGMPNNRFLAERTGGTYSTLKVQPAELEDSGVYFCASSQTRSQPQHFGDGTRLSIL.